The clone carrying this T cell receptor (beta chain) was found once. Its specificity is not known. This entry belongs to a study of T-cell memory formation after mild COVID-19. Across the whole study: Largely, TCR clusters stayed within a single donor.

5'RACE primed at constant segments yielded TCR alpha and TCR beta cDNA libraries bearing sample barcodes and UMIs. TCRdb reprocessed the 5' RACE reads via MiXCR and lists one record per CDR3 protein. Of 65,000 to 95,000 distinct CDR3 sequences listed, 13% are singletons. V was pared by 7 bases and J by 4 bases, with 11 bases between. Germline V gene sequence: CDR1 DFQATT, CDR2 SNEGSKA (reference sequence). This CDR3 spans 12 amino acids. General study results and limits: The CD4+ clones that contracted clustered mainly within CM and EM, and the CD8+ clones concentrated in EMRA.

Sequences were obtained from PBMCs or a T cell subset sorted from them (not recorded which). The chain has TRBV20-1 and TRBJ2-1; TRBD1 is a possible D gene (6 bases). The TCR originated in a man aged 18-30 years who had mild COVID-19 (a few samples of this study predate the infection). Cell type and time point are not known. In nucleotides, the CDR3 is TGCAGTGTGACAGGCCTTTACAATGAGCAGTTCTTC. Amino acid sequence: CSVTGLYNEQFF.